Listed below are T cell receptor beta chains from one sample, sequenced in a study of spatial heterogeneity in lung cancer. TCRdb re-analysed the 5' RACE reads in MiXCR, keeping a single row per CDR3 protein. The data contain about 80,000 distinct CDR3 sequences, 8% of them singletons. The source material was PBMCs, sampled at surgery. These receptors all stem from a male donor with early-stage non-small cell lung cancer. The CDR3 runs from the conserved cysteine through the conserved F or W. The D gene is left open where the match is weak. Only part of the rows carry a size: once, few, many, or a class if the clone is expanded.

d_call	v_call	j_call	clone_size	cdr3_aa	cdr3_nt
TRBD2	TRBV10-3	TRBJ2-1	many	CAISSFSGRIGNEQFF	TGTGCCATCAGTAGTTTTAGCGGGAGGATCGGCAATGAGCAGTTCTTC
TRBD1	TRBV25-1	TRBJ1-1	few	CASSEPRQGSTEAFF	TGTGCCAGCAGTGAACCTCGACAGGGATCCACTGAAGCTTTCTTT
.	TRBV13	TRBJ1-1	many	CASSFVEANTEAFF	TGTGCCAGCAGCTTTGTTGAGGCGAACACTGAAGCTTTCTTT
TRBD2	TRBV11-3	TRBJ2-7	few	CASSPTPAGGPGEQYF	TGTGCCAGCAGCCCAACCCCCGCGGGAGGCCCCGGTGAGCAGTACTTC
.	TRBV11-3	TRBJ2-1	few	CASRPPSRNEQFF	TGTGCCAGCAGACCCCCTAGCCGCAATGAGCAGTTCTTC
.	TRBV7-9	TRBJ2-3	.	CASSLESDTQYF	TGTGCCAGCAGCTTAGAATCCGATACGCAGTATTTT
TRBD1	TRBV11-3	TRBJ1-6	.	CASSPDRGGSPLHF	TGTGCCAGCAGTCCGGACAGGGGAGGCTCACCCCTCCACTTT
.	TRBV12-3/TRBV12-4	TRBJ1-1	.	CASRIWGPEAFF	TGTGCCAGCAGAATATGGGGACCTGAAGCTTTCTTT
.	TRBV6-5	TRBJ1-5	many	CASSSLTGRRNQPQHF	TGTGCCAGCAGTTCCCTCACCGGTCGACGAAATCAGCCCCAGCATTTT
.	TRBV7-9	TRBJ2-7	many	CASSLSSSFYEQYF	TGTGCCAGCAGCTTATCATCTAGTTTCTACGAGCAGTACTTC
.	TRBV5-4	TRBJ2-3	.	CASSSSRDTQYF	TGTGCCAGCAGCTCTTCCCGAGATACGCAGTATTTT
TRBD2	TRBV15	TRBJ2-1	many	CATSQSGRSGNEQFF	TGTGCCACCTCTCAGAGCGGGAGGTCGGGCAATGAGCAGTTCTTC
.	TRBV10-3	TRBJ1-3	.	CAISDPREISGNTIYF	TGTGCCATCAGTGACCCCCGGGAGATCTCTGGAAACACCATATATTTT